This T cell receptor beta chain is from a study of neurological immune-mediated disorders. Study-wide results and limits: Multiple sclerosis was found to have the least TCR clonal expansion, below healthy controls, and HTLV-1-associated myelopathy the most.

5'RACE with 10-nucleotide random UMIs generated the cDNA. Using its own MiXCR run on the 5' RACE reads, TCRdb lists one record per CDR3 protein. In the table there are roughly 60,000 distinct CDR3 sequences, around 9.7% of which are singletons. Regarding time point: longitudinal time-point 2. Only a few counts were recorded for this clonotype. Its antigen is still unknown. CDR3 length equals 16 residues. Germline V CDR1 and CDR2: SGHRS, YFSETQ. V was shortened by 0 bases and J by 5 bases, with 15 bases between the two germline ends. The clonotype was recovered from a man aged 25 to 40 in good health. The specimen sequenced was PBMCs. The gene calls are TRBV5-1 and TRBJ2-1, with TRBD2 as a possible D gene (6 bases). DNA of the CDR3: TGCGCCAGCAGCTTGGTCGGGATGGGAGGTCACAATGAGCAGTTCTTC. Encoded protein: CASSLVGMGGHNEQFF.